These 10 T cell receptor beta chains were sequenced from one sample in a study of T cells in Graves' hyperthyroidism and ophthalmopathy. Researchers amplified the TCR beta CDR3 regions from RNA transcripts. In the first-round RT-PCR of the TCR CDR3, the HTBI primer set was used. TCRdb itself ran the multiplex PCR reads through MiXCR, one entry per CDR3 protein. Among fewer than 900,000 distinct CDR3 sequences listed, approximately 19% were seen once. The sequenced sample was blood. These receptors were collected from a woman aged 45-59 years with Graves' hyperthyroidism that later progressed to Graves' ophthalmopathy.

This clonotype was picked up one time. V usage is TRBV29-1 and J usage is TRBJ2-1, with TRBD1 matching 7 bases. The germline gives CDR1 SQVTM, CDR2 ANQGSEA. The junction had 9 bases not matched to a gene; V was cut back by 7 bases and J by 6 bases. This CDR3 has 13 amino acids. This CDR3 is CSAQTDRANEQFF. The CDR3, as DNA: TGCAGCGCCCAGACCGACAGGGCCAATGAGCAGTTCTTC.

V and J are TRBV7-8 and TRBJ1-2; no clear D gene. Germline-derived CDR1 and CDR2 are SGHVS and FQNEAQ. The CDR3 is 13 residues long. The V gene lost 0 bases and the J gene lost 8 bases, with 10 bases spanning the gap. CDR3 residues: CASSLAGPRGYTF. The CDR3 DNA sequence: TGTGCCAGCAGCTTAGCGGGCCCTAGAGGCTACACCTTC.

This clonotype was counted many times. The chain employs TRBV29-1 and TRBJ2-7; TRBD1 is a possible D gene (5 bases). The CDR3 is 14 amino acids. In germline, CDR1 is SQVTM, CDR2 ANQGSEA. The germline V and J ends were trimmed by 6 bases and 2 bases, with 17 bases remaining between them. The CDR3 spells CSVVAGIATYEQYF. The CDR3 coding sequence is TGCAGCGTGGTCGCAGGGATCGCCACCTACGAGCAGTACTTC.

At least ten counts were recorded for this clonotype. The rearrangement joins TRBV12-3 or TRBV12-4 to TRBJ2-1; TRBD2 matches at 16 bases. The V and J ends lost 5 bases and 10 bases, in that order; junction bases with no gene match: 5. This CDR3 spans 15 amino acids. This chain's CDR3 is CASSEGTSGGGEQFF. CDR3 in DNA: TGTGCCAGCAGTGAAGGGACTAGCGGGGGGGGCGAGCAGTTCTTC.

This clonotype was counted between two and nine times. This chain uses TRBV2 with TRBJ2-2; 7 bases match TRBD2. V dropped 6 bases and J dropped 3; count of bases not matched to a gene: 4. This CDR3 has 14 residues. In germline, CDR1 is SNHLY, CDR2 FYNNEI. CDR3 amino acids: CASRGGIDTGELFF. The CDR3 nucleotides read TGTGCCAGCAGGGGGGGGATCGACACCGGGGAGCTGTTTTTT.

The sample holds a few counts of this clonotype. Since no conserved phenylalanine or tryptophan closes the CDR3, a read error is the likely cause. The V call is TRBV5-1, the J call TRBJ2-7; 13 nucleotides match TRBD2. V dropped 4 bases and J dropped 2; count of bases not matched to a gene: 9. This CDR3 spans 17 amino acids. Germline V gene lookup returns CDR1 SGHRS and CDR2 YFSETQ. In nucleotides, the CDR3 is TGCGCCAGCAGCCTGGAGGGTACTAGCGGGGGGGCCTACGAGCAGTACCTC. It translates to CASSLEGTSGGAYEQYL.

The genes are TRBV12-3 or TRBV12-4 and TRBJ1-1; no clear D gene. Trimming took off 2 bases at V and 10 bases at J, with 11 bases between the two ends. The CDR3 consists of 12 residues. CDR3 amino acids: CASSLYTAGAFF. The CDR3 DNA reads as TGTGCCAGCAGTTTATACACTGCGGGAGCTTTCTTT.

Ten or more counts support this clonotype. The V and J genes are TRBV5-1 and TRBJ2-5; D might be TRBD1 (6 bases). The CDR3 spans 14 residues. The V gene lost 6 bases and the J gene lost 2 bases, with 14 bases spanning the gap. From germline, CDR1 is SGHRS and CDR2 YFSETQ. Here the CDR3 reads CASNRDTQQETQYF. The DNA for the CDR3 is TGCGCCAGCAACCGGGACACCCAACAAGAGACCCAGTACTTC.

The gene calls are TRBV7-3 and TRBJ2-7; TRBD1 might be the D (6 bases). In germline, CDR1 is SGHTA, CDR2 FQGTGA. V was clipped by 5 bases and J by 6 bases, with 14 bases between them. The CDR3 has 13 amino acids. The CDR3 region has the DNA TGTGCCAGCAGCGCCTACAGGGACGGCGAGCAGTACTTC. Translating it yields CASSAYRDGEQYF.

CDR3 DNA sequence: TGTGCCATCAGGCCATACGGGGACGACTACAATGAGCAGTTCTTC. Translated, it gives CAIRPYGDDYNEQFF. The chain uses TRBV10-3 and TRBJ2-1, with D perhaps being TRBD1 or TRBD2 (5 bases each). Trimming removed 6 bases at V and 3 bases at J, with 15 bases between. Germline V gives CDR1 ENHRY, CDR2 SYGVKD. The CDR3 has 15 residues.